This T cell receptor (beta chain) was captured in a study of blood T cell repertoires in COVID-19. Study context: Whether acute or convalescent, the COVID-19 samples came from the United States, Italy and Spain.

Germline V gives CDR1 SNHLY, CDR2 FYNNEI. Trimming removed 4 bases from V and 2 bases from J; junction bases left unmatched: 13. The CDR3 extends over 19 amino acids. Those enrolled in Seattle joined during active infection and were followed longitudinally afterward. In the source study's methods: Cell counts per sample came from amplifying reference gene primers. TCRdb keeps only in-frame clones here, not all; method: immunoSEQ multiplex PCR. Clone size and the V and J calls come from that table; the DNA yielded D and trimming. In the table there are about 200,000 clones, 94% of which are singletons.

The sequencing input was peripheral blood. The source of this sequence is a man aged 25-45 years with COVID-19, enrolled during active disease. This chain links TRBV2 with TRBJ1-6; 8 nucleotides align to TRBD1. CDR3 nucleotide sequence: TGTGCCAGCAGTGTATCGGCCGAGACAGGGGTCCCCTATAATTCACCCCTCCACTTT. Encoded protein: CASSVSAETGVPYNSPLHF.